The 4 T cell receptor beta chains listed next were all sequenced from one sample in a study of blood T cell repertoires in COVID-19 (dated by TCRdb to about 2020). Library preparation employed the immunoSEQ multiplex PCR assay. Sourced from immuneACCESS, this table was stored by TCRdb with only in-frame sequences that have V and J called. A share of the clones is absent; for the studies checked, an unresolved V gene accounts for under half, and the remainder has no known explanation. This sample has around 270,000 clones in its table, and less than 90% of those were observed once. Over 1.5% of the sample is in the top ten clones. Sequencing input: peripheral blood. The receptors stem from a woman aged 40 to 49 who had recovered from COVID-19.

On this clone: Its ends do not fully match the called genes, so a read error is possible. The chain links TRBV6-5 to TRBJ2-7; D is perhaps TRBD2 (5 bases). Germline V gene sequence: CDR1 MNHEY, CDR2 SVGAGI. CDR3 length: 10 amino acids. CDR3 bases: TGTGCCAGCAGTTCCCACCGGGGTGGTTTC. Its translation is CASSSHRGGF.

A word on this clone: A much larger clone sits a single nucleotide away, making a read error possible. This chain uses TRBV7-6 with TRBJ1-1; TRBD1 agrees at 9 bases. Germline values: CDR1 SGHVS, CDR2 FNYEAQ. V lost 3 bases and J lost 1; bases outside the gene matches: 0. This CDR3 spans 14 amino acids. In DNA, the CDR3 is TGTGCCAGCAGCTTGGGACAGGGGAACACTGAAGCTTTCTTT. Protein product: CASSLGQGNTEAFF.

This clone came up a few times. J is TRBJ2-2 and V is TRBV7-8, with TRBD1 matching over 8 bases. CDR1 and CDR2 from the germline V gene are SGHVS and FQNEAQ. V shed 5 bases, J shed 0 bases, and the junction held 2 bases outside the gene matches. This CDR3 spans 15 amino acids. CDR3 sequence reads: CASSRDRTNTGELFF. The CDR3 DNA follows: TGTGCCAGCAGCCGGGACAGGACGAACACCGGGGAGCTGTTTTTT.

This clone was seen more than once but under ten times. V is TRBV6-1 and J is TRBJ1-1; D might be TRBD1 (5 bases). CDR1 and CDR2 (germline): MNHNS, SASEGT. The CDR3 loop spans 12 amino acids. Trimming stripped 5 bases from V and 5 bases from J, with 9 bases between. CDR3 region: CASSRRGTEAFF. Written as DNA, the CDR3 is TGTGCCAGCAGTCGCCGGGGGACTGAAGCTTTCTTT.